This T cell receptor beta chain was documented in a study of OX40 agonist ivuxolimab in advanced cancers. The V and J ends lost 6 bases and 8 bases respectively, with 20 bases between them. Germline V gene data show CDR1 as MNHEY and CDR2 as SMNVEV (reference sequence). This CDR3 region has 15 residues. The repertoire was sequenced with immunoSEQ multiplex PCR; TCRdb's copy has only in-frame clones and lacks some. The sample holds some 98,000 clones, 85% to 95% seen once. This material consisted of CD4+ or CD8+ T cells sorted from blood, taken in a trial of the OX40 agonist ivuxolimab. This receptor was taken from an adult with an advanced solid tumor such as melanoma, head and neck, liver or kidney cancer. This chain connects TRBV27 to TRBJ2-4; TRBD1 might be the D (6 bases). CDR3 loop: CASSATGNDGDIQYF. Written as DNA, the CDR3 is TGTGCCAGCAGCGCTACAGGGAACGACGGGGACATTCAGTACTTC.